This TCR beta chain was sequenced in a study of blood T cell repertoires in COVID-19. In the authors' workflow: Amplifying reference gene primers gave estimates of nucleated cell counts. Profiling relied on immunoSEQ multiplex PCR, and the TCRdb table lists in-frame clones only, not all of them. V, J and clone size are those of that table, while D and trimming were read from the DNA. The data hold roughly 310,000 clones, with around 90% observed a single time. A Seattle source enrolled patients during active infection and followed them longitudinally. Per germline, CDR1 MNHEY and CDR2 SVGAGI. V was cut by 3 bases and J by 5 bases, with 16 bases left in between. The CDR3 length is 16 residues.

The chain recombines TRBV6-5 with TRBJ1-4, with TRBD1 as a possible D gene (5 bases). Sequencing used peripheral blood. The sequence was collected from a woman in her 30s with COVID-19, enrolled during active disease. The CDR3 is CASSYTREISNEKLFF. CDR3 bases: TGTGCCAGCAGTTATACCAGGGAAATATCAAATGAAAAACTGTTTTTT.